This TCR beta chain comes out of a study of blood T cell repertoires in COVID-19 (dated by TCRdb to about 2020). Notes on the research overall: Samples from collaborators originated in the United States, Italy and Spain and spanned both the acute and convalescent phases of COVID-19. The prospective study material was composed of cDNA or gDNA derived from T cells, B-cell-depleted T cells, or PBMCs. Subjects who had been exposed to COVID-19, were actively infected with it, or had recovered from it provided the deeply sampled blood TCRbeta repertoires that made up the dataset. The repertoires were made available in a free public database intended to serve as a resource for research on the immune response to SARS-CoV-2. The samples were drawn from the first 160 participants of the ongoing ImmuneRACE study and from some 1,300 subjects provided by 6 global collaborators. A de-identified subject ID, COVID-19 status, age in years and sex were almost always included in the sample metadata. Where available, HLA class I and class II types were obtained from metadata supplied by the sample provider rather than from assay-based typing.

TCRbeta CDR3 regions were amplified from genomic DNA by means of the immunoSEQ Assay, a bias-controlled multiplex PCR. On the authors' methods: The number of nucleated cells in each sample was estimated by amplification of reference gene primers within the assay. To quantify the absolute abundance of each unique TCRbeta CDR3 rearrangement, sequence reads were collapsed and filtered. For each sample, productive Simpson clonality was calculated as the square root of Simpson's diversity index across productive rearrangements. The immuneACCESS repertoire file appears here via TCRdb, limited to in-frame rearrangements. These files lack a portion of the clones; in checked studies, under half of the deficit traces to unresolved V genes, and the cause of the others is not known. V, J and clone size reflect that table, while D and trimming were determined from the DNA. The sample table contains under 200,000 clones; only one count was recorded for roughly 85% of them. The top ten clonotypes cover around 5% of the sample.

In Seattle, one collaborating source enrolled patients while the infection was active and tracked those patients longitudinally over the course of disease. Collaborating institutions collected whole blood in K2EDTA tubes following their own protocols. For TCRbeta analysis, collaborator samples were shipped as frozen whole blood, as isolated PBMCs, or as DNA extracted from either sample type. Regarding this clone: Its antigen has not been determined. Qualities for individual bases were not recorded, and no much larger clone is one base off.

The study at large found these results: How much clinical and demographic metadata was included differed by source and by participant, and the metadata was provided uncurated.

The receptor's source is a woman between 45 and 60 years old with COVID-19, enrolled during active disease. Sequenced: peripheral blood.

This receptor carries the CDR3 CASSLSGTGVTLSYNEQFF. Read as DNA, the sequence is TGTGCCAGCAGTTTATCCGGGACAGGGGTTACTCTCTCCTACAATGAGCAGTTCTTC. The rearranged chain carries TRBV27 and TRBJ2-1; 10 central nucleotides agree with TRBD1. Germline trimming: 0 bases from V, 0 bases from J; junction bases outside gene matches: 8. The CDR3, from cysteine to phenylalanine, totals 19 residues. CDR3 DNA only is kept here, 57 bases in frame from base 1. CDR1 MNHEY and CDR2 SMNVEV were looked up in the germline V gene (reference sequence).